This is a list of T cell receptor beta chains from one sample in a study of Ad26.COV2.S vaccination and SARS-CoV-2 variants. Some clones are missing from TCRdb's copy, which holds only in-frame ones; the method was immunoSEQ multiplex PCR. The sample holds roughly 300,000 clones, approximately 90% seen once. The specimen was peripheral blood, collected in a trial of Ad26.COV2.S vaccine versus placebo. All receptors derive from a person aged 18-65 years who received the Ad26.COV2.S COVID-19 vaccine or a placebo. CDR3s leave out the opening cysteine and the closing phenylalanine or tryptophan. The size entry is marked missing in some rows and otherwise reads once, few, many or a size class.

abundance	v_gene	j_gene	CDR3aa
NA	TRBV7-2	TRBJ2-5	ASSLQYQETQY
NA	TRBV28	TRBJ2-7	ASSFSGGAYEQY
few	TRBV6-5	TRBJ1-5	ASRIQGGNQPQH
once	TRBV5-1	TRBJ2-1	ASSLDRLRGVDNEQF
NA	TRBV18	TRBJ2-6	ASSPAISSRGANVLT
NA	TRBV19	TRBJ1-1	ASSTNAGGTEAF
few	TRBV7-9	TRBJ2-7	ASSLGDRGEYEQY
NA	TRBV4-2	TRBJ2-7	ASSQAGREQY
NA	TRBV5-4	TRBJ2-5	ASSPGAGHQETQY
NA	TRBV27	TRBJ2-1	ASRGLARGEQF